The 7 T cell receptor beta chains below were found in one sample sequenced in a study of cytomegalovirus exposure and HLA in healthy donors. Both 60 Vbeta primers and 13 Jbeta primers went into the PCR. Assay: immunoSEQ multiplex PCR; the TCRdb copy retains only in-frame clones and omits some. This repertoire shows approximately 100,000 clones, about 77% found once; its top ten account for over 4%. Input material: PBMCs. These receptors all come from a young woman in good health and CMV-seropositive.

The table lists this clone with a few counts. The chain couples TRBV2 to TRBJ1-4; TRBD1 agrees at 7 bases. Unmatched junction bases numbered 4, after V lost 1 base and J lost 5 bases. Germline V gives CDR1 SNHLY, CDR2 FYNNEI. The CDR3 runs 15 residues. The CDR3 reads CASSEGDSPNEKLFF. As DNA, the CDR3 is TGTGCCAGCAGTGAAGGGGACAGCCCGAATGAAAAACTGTTTTTT.

The gene calls are TRBV29-1 and TRBJ2-7; 8 bases align to TRBD2. Germline V gene sequence: CDR1 SQVTM, CDR2 ANQGSEA. There are 15 residues in the CDR3. The J segment lost 6 bases and the V segment lost 2 bases, leaving 12 bases of the junction unmatched. For the CDR3, the DNA is TGCAGCGTTGAACTTGGGCTAGCGGGCTATAGCGAGCAGTACTTC. It codes for CSVELGLAGYSEQYF.

The chain uses TRBV7-3 and TRBJ2-6; a possible D gene is TRBD1 (5 bases). This CDR3 spans 16 amino acids. Germline V gives CDR1 SGHTA, CDR2 FQGTGA. V dropped 2 bases and J dropped 0 bases, with 8 bases sitting between them. CDR3 protein: CASSLDSRSGANVLTF. CDR3 bases: TGTGCCAGCAGCTTAGACAGTCGCTCTGGGGCCAACGTCCTGACTTTC.

This chain joins TRBV5-1 and TRBJ2-7; 8 nucleotides line up with TRBD2. The CDR3 runs to 15 residues. With 0 bases clipped from V and 5 bases from J, the junction kept 7 bases outside the gene matches. Germline values: CDR1 SGHRS, CDR2 YFSETQ. The CDR3 protein is CASSLGPGLGDEQYF. CDR3 coding DNA: TGCGCCAGCAGCTTGGGCCCGGGACTAGGAGACGAGCAGTACTTC.

CDR3 region: CASSSLLAGGPSGSEQYF. Written as DNA, the CDR3 is TGCGCCAGCAGCTCTCTACTAGCGGGGGGACCCAGTGGCTCCGAGCAGTACTTC. The chain is built from TRBV5-1 and TRBJ2-7; TRBD2 matches 12 bases. J was trimmed by 6 bases and V by 3 bases; bases with no gene match: 16. Germline lookup yields CDR1 SGHRS and CDR2 YFSETQ. The CDR3 has 18 amino acids.

The V gene is TRBV19, the J gene TRBJ2-7, with a tentative D call TRBD2 (6 bases). Germline lookup yields CDR1 LNHDA and CDR2 SQIVND (reference sequence). The CDR3 spans 14 residues. The V gene lost 8 bases and the J gene lost 1 base, with 15 bases spanning the gap. The CDR3 loop reads CASRPRDSSYEQYF. CDR3 bases: TGTGCCAGTCGCCCCCGGGACTCTTCCTACGAGCAGTACTTC.

In its sample, this clone was seen once. The chain combines TRBV6-4 with TRBJ2-1; tentative D call: TRBD1 (7 bases). V was trimmed by 0 bases and J by 8 bases, leaving 14 bases between them. The germline gives CDR1 MRHNA, CDR2 SNTAGT. The CDR3 sequence is 15 residues long. The CDR3 here is CASSDSDREVDEQFF. CDR3 bases: TGTGCCAGCAGTGACTCCGACAGGGAGGTTGATGAGCAGTTCTTC.